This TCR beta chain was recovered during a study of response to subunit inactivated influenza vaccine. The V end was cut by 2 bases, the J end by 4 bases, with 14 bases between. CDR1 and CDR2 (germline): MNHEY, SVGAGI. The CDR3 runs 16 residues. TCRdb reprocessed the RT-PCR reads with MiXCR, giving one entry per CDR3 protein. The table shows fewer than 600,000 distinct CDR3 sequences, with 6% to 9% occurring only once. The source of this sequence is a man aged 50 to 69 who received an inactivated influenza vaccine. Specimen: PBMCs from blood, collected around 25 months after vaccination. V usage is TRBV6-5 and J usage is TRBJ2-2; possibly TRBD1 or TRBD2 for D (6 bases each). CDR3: CASSYAPGAGTGELFF. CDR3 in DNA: TGTGCCAGCAGTTACGCTCCGGGGGCAGGCACCGGGGAGCTGTTTTTT.